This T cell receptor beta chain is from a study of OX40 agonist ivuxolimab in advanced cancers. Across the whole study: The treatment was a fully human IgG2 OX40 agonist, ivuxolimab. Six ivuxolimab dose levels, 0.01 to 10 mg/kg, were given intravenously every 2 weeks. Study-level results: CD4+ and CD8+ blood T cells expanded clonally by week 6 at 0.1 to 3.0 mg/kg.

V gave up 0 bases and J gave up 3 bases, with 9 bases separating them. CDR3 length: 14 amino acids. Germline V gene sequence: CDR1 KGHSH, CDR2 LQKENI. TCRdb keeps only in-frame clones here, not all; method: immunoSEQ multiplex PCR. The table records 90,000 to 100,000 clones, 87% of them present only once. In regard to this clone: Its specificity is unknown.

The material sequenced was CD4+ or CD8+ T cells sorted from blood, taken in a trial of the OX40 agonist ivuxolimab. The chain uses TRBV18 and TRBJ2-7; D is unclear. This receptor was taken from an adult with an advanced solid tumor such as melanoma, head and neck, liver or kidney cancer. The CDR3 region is CASSPPGTRYEQYF. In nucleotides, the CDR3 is TGTGCCAGCTCACCACCCGGAACCCGCTACGAGCAGTACTTC. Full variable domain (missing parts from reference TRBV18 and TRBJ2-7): NAGVMQNPRHLVRRRGQEARLRCSPMKGHSHVYWYRQLPEEGLKFMVYLQKENIIDESGMPKERFSAEFPKEGPSILRIQQVVRGDSAAYFCASSPPGTRYEQYFGPGTRLTVT.